This entry lists 5 T cell receptor beta chains sequenced from one sample in a study of T cells in Graves' hyperthyroidism and ophthalmopathy. Amplification of TCR beta CDR3 regions was performed using RNA transcripts as template. The HTBI primer set drove a first-round RT-PCR of the TCR CDR3. TCRdb processed the multiplex PCR reads anew with MiXCR; each CDR3 protein has one entry. Of about 530,000 distinct CDR3 sequences in the sample, about 15% were seen once. The sample comprised blood. The receptors derive from a young woman with Graves' ophthalmopathy.

This clonotype was found many times. The chain has TRBV27 and TRBJ2-7; 9 nucleotides align to TRBD1. The CDR3 runs 15 residues. From germline, CDR1 is MNHEY and CDR2 SMNVEV (reference sequence). Trimming cost V 6 bases and J 3 bases; bases outside gene matches: 9. This CDR3 is CASRPGQGNYYEQYF. As DNA, the CDR3 is TGTGCCAGCAGACCCGGACAGGGGAACTACTACGAGCAGTACTTC.

On this clonotype: A much more abundant neighbour one base away suggests this may be a read error. V gene TRBV12-3 or TRBV12-4 combines with J gene TRBJ2-1; 13 bases are shared with TRBD2. The DNA end favors TRBJ2-7, so the J call may be wrong. This CDR3 contains 14 residues. CDR3 in DNA: TGTGCCAGCAGGGGGACTAGCGGGGACAATGAGCAGTACTTC. Amino acid sequence: CASRGTSGDNEQYF.

This clonotype was counted a few times. The chain employs TRBV28 and TRBJ1-2; D gene ambiguous. The germline V and J ends were trimmed by 3 bases and 0 bases, with 8 bases remaining between them. Per germline, CDR1 MDHEN and CDR2 SYDVKM. The CDR3 has 14 residues. The CDR3 spells CASSFRSTNYGYTF. CDR3 DNA sequence: TGTGCCAGCAGTTTTCGAAGTACTAACTATGGCTACACCTTC.

This rearrangement joins TRBV6-1 to TRBJ1-3; 7 bases are a match to TRBD1. The germline V gene has CDR1 MNHNS and CDR2 SASEGT. Trimming removed 6 bases from V and 1 base from J; junction bases left unmatched: 9. CDR3 length equals 16 residues. This CDR3 is CASSPDRSLSGNTIYF. The CDR3 DNA is TGTGCCAGCAGCCCGGACAGGAGTTTGTCTGGAAACACCATATATTTT.

In its sample, this clonotype was seen a few times. The J gene is TRBJ2-1, the V gene TRBV20-1; D is perhaps TRBD2 (6 bases). This CDR3 is 15 amino acids long. Trimming cost V 0 bases and J 4 bases, with 13 bases left between them. Per the germline V gene, CDR1 is DFQATT and CDR2 is SNEGSKA (reference sequence). The CDR3 bases are TGCAGTGCTAGAGATGGGCGGGACCCTTACAATGAGCAGTTCTTC. Encoded protein: CSARDGRDPYNEQFF.